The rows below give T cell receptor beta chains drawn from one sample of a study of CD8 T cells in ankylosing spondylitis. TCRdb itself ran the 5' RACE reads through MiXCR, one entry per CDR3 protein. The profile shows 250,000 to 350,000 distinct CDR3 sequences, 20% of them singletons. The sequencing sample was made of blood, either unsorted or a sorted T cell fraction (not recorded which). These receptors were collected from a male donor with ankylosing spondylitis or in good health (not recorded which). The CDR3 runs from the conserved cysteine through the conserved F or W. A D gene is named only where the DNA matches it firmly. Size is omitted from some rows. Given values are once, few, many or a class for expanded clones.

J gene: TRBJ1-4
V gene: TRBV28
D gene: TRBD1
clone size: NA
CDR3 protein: CVSSPQGHNEKLFF
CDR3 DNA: TGTGTCAGCAGTCCACAGGGGCATAATGAAAAACTGTTTTTT

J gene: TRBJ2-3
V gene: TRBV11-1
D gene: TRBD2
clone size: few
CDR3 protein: CASSLGGATDTQYF
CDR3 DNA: TGTGCCAGCAGCCTCGGGGGGGCCACGGATACGCAGTATTTT

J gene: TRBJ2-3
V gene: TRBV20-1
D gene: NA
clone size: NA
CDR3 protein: CSARFGTDTQYF
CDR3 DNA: TGCAGTGCCAGGTTTGGGACAGATACGCAGTATTTT

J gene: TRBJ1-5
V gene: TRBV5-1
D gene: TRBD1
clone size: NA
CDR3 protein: CASSEGAGNQPQHF
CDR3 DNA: TGCGCCAGCAGCGAGGGGGCTGGCAATCAGCCCCAGCATTTT

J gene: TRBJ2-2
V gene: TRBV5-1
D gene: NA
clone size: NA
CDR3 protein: CASSLGSATGELFF
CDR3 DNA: TGCGCCAGCAGCTTGGGCAGTGCCACCGGGGAGCTGTTTTTT

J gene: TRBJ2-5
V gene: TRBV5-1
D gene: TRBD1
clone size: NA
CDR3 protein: CASRQTGQATRTQYF
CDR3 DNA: TGCGCCAGCAGGCAAACAGGACAGGCAACCAGGACCCAGTACTTC

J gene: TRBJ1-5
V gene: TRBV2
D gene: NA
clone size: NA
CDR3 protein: CASRGYGDQPQHF
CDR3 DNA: TGTGCCAGCAGGGGGTATGGGGATCAGCCCCAGCATTTT

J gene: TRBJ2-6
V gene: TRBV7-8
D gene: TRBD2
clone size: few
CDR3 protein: CASSLVSGSVSGANVLTF
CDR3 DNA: TGTGCCAGCAGCTTAGTAAGCGGGAGCGTCTCTGGGGCCAACGTCCTGACTTTC

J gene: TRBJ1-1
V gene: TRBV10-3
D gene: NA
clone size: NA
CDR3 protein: CAAGRTNTEAFF
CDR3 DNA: TGTGCCGCTGGACGGACGAACACTGAAGCTTTCTTT

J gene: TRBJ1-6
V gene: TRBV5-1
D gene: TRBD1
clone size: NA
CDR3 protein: CASTLTGQGAQYSPLHF
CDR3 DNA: TGCGCCAGCACCTTGACCGGACAGGGGGCTCAGTATTCACCCCTCCACTTT

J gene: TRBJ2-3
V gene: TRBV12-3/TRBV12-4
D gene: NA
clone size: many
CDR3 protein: CASSPIQGSDTQYF
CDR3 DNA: TGTGCCAGCAGTCCGATACAGGGTTCAGATACGCAGTATTTT

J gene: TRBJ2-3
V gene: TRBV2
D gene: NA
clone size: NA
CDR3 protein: CATVGYRTDTQYF
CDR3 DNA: TGTGCCACCGTAGGTTATCGCACAGATACGCAGTATTTT

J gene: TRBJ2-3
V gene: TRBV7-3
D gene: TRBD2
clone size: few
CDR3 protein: CASSVLRGGTDTQYF
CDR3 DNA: TGTGCCAGCAGCGTACTGCGGGGGGGCACAGATACGCAGTATTTT

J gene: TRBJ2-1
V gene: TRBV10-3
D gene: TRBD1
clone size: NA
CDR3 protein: CAISIRVSGGHEQFF
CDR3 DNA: TGTGCCATCAGTATCCGGGTCTCAGGGGGACATGAGCAGTTCTTC

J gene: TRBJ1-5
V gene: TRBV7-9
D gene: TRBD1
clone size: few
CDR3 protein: CASSSGTGTQPQHF
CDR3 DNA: TGTGCCAGCAGCTCCGGGACAGGGACTCAGCCCCAGCATTTT

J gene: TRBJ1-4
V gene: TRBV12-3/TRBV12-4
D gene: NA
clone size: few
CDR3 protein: CASRPRANEKLFF
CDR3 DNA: TGTGCCAGCAGGCCGCGGGCTAATGAAAAACTGTTTTTT

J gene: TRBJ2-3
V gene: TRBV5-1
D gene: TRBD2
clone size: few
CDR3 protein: CASSAGTSDTDTQYF
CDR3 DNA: TGCGCCAGCAGCGCCGGGACTAGCGACACAGATACGCAGTATTTT

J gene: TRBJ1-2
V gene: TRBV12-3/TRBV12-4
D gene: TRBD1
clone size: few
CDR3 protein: CASSVTGDYGYTF
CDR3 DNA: TGTGCCAGCAGCGTGACAGGGGACTATGGCTACACCTTC

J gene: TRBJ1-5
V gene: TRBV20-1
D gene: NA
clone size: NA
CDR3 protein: CSARSLGSNQPQHF
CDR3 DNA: TGCAGTGCTAGATCCCTAGGGAGCAATCAGCCCCAGCATTTT

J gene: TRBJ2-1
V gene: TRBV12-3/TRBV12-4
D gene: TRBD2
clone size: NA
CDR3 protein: CASSSQPGRVRNNEQFF
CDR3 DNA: TGTGCCAGCAGTTCCCAACCTGGGAGGGTAAGGAACAATGAGCAGTTCTTC

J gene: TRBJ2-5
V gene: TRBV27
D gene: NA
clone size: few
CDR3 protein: CASKQSAWETQYF
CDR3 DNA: TGTGCCAGCAAGCAGTCGGCTTGGGAGACCCAGTACTTC

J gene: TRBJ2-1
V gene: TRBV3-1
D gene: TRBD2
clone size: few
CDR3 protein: CASRGRTSGLYNEQFF
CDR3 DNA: TGTGCCAGCAGGGGCAGGACTAGCGGGTTATACAATGAGCAGTTCTTC

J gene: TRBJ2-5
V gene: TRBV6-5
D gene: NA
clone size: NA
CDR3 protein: CASSYSTGSGETQYF
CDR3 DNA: TGTGCCAGCAGTTACTCGACAGGCAGTGGTGAGACCCAGTACTTC

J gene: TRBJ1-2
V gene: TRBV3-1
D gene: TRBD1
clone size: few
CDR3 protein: CASSQVRGTGYTF
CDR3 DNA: TGTGCCAGCAGCCAAGTCAGGGGGACTGGCTACACCTTC

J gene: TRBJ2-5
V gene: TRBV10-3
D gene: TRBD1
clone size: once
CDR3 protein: CTISDRGKETQYF
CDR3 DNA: TGTACCATCAGTGACAGGGGGAAAGAGACCCAGTACTTC

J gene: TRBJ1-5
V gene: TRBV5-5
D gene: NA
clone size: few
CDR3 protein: CASSLTFNQPQHF
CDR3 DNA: TGTGCCAGCAGCTTGACATTCAATCAGCCCCAGCATTTT

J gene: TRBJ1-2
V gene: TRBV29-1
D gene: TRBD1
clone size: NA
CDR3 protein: CSVGTGSSYGYTF
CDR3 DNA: TGCAGCGTTGGGACAGGATCTTCCTATGGCTACACCTTC

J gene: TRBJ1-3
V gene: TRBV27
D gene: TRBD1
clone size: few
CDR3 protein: CASSNTGAGNTIYF
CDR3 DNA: TGTGCCAGCAGTAATACAGGGGCGGGAAACACCATATATTTT

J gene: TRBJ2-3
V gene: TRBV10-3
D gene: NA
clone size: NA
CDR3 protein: CAINGWGSTDTQYF
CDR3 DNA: TGTGCCATCAATGGGTGGGGCAGCACAGATACGCAGTATTTT

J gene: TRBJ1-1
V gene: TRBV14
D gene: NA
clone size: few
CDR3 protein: CASSQVGGAAAFF
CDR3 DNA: TGTGCCAGCAGCCAAGTTGGGGGCGCGGCAGCTTTCTTT

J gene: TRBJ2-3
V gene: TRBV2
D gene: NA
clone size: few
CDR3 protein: CASNKEPTPGLGDTQYF
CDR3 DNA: TGTGCCAGCAACAAGGAGCCAACCCCGGGACTGGGAGATACGCAGTATTTT

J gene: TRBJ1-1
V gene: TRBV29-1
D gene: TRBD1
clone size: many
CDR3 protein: CSVDPRQGRAEAFF
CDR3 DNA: TGCAGCGTTGATCCCCGACAGGGTAGAGCTGAAGCTTTCTTT

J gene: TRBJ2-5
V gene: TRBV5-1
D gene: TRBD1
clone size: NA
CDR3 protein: CASSLGGQGKETQYF
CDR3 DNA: TGCGCCAGCAGCTTGGGTGGACAGGGAAAAGAGACCCAGTACTTC

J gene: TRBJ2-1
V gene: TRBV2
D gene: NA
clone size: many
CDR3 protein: CASSEAGTLEFF
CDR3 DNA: TGTGCCAGCAGTGAAGCGGGAACGCTTGAGTTCTTC

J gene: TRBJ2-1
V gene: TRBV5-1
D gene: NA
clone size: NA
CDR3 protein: CASSLGGGADEQFF
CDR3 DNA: TGCGCCAGCAGCTTGGGTGGGGGGGCTGATGAGCAGTTCTTC

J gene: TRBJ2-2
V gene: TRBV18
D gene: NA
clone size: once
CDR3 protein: CASSPPIGNTGELFF
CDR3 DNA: TGTGCCAGCTCACCGCCGATTGGGAACACCGGGGAGCTGTTTTTT

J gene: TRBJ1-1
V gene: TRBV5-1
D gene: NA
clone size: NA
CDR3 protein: CASSLSQDAGYEAFF
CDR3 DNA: TGCGCCAGCAGCTTGAGTCAGGACGCAGGTTATGAAGCTTTCTTT

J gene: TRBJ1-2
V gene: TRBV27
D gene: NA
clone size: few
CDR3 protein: CASRFKGTADYGYTF
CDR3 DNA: TGTGCCAGCAGATTCAAGGGGACGGCCGACTATGGCTACACCTTC

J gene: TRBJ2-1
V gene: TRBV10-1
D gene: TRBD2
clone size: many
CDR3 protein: CASSAGFGIGAGVYNEQFF
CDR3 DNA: TGCGCCAGCAGTGCCGGGTTTGGGATAGGAGCGGGAGTCTACAATGAGCAGTTCTTC

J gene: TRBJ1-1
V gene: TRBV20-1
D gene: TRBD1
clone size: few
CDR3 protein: CSASMAPTGGTEAFF
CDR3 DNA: TGCAGTGCTAGTATGGCCCCCACAGGGGGCACTGAAGCTTTCTTT

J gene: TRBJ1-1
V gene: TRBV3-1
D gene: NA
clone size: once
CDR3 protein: CASSQYLANTEAFF
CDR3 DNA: TGTGCCAGCAGCCAATATCTCGCGAACACTGAAGCTTTCTTT

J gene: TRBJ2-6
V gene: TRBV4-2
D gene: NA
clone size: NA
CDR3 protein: CASSRDGHSGANVLTF
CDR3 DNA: TGTGCCAGCAGCCGGGACGGACATTCTGGGGCCAACGTCCTGACTTTC

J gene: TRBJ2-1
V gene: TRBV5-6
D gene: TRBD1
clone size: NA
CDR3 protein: CASSFQGAGFNEQFF
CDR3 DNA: TGTGCCAGCAGCTTTCAGGGGGCCGGATTCAATGAGCAGTTCTTC

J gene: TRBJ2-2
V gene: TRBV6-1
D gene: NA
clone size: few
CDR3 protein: CASIRSGELFF
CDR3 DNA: TGTGCCAGCATCCGTAGCGGGGAGCTGTTTTTT

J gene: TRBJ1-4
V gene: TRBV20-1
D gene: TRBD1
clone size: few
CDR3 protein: CSASTGGDLFF
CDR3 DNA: TGCAGTGCTAGCACAGGGGGCGACCTGTTTTTT

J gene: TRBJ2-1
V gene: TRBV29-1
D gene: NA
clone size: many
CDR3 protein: CSVEDQSYNEQFF
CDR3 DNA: TGCAGCGTTGAAGATCAGTCCTACAATGAGCAGTTCTTC

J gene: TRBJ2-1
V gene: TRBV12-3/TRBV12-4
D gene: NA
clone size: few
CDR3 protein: CASSSGSAFF
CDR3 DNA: TGTGCCAGCAGTTCGGGATCCGCGTTCTTC

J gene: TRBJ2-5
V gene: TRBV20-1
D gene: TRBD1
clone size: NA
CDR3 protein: CSARDRGIETQYF
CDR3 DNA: TGCAGTGCTAGAGACAGGGGGATCGAGACCCAGTACTTC

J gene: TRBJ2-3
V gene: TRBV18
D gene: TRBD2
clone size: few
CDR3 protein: CASSPGREEGQWDTQYF
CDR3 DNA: TGTGCCAGCTCACCAGGCCGGGAGGAGGGTCAATGGGATACGCAGTATTTT

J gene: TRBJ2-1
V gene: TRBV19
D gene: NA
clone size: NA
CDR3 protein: CASSQVSPKEQFF
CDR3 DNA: TGTGCCAGTAGTCAGGTCAGTCCAAAAGAGCAGTTCTTC

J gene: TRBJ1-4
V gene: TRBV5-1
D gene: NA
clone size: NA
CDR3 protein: CASSKGMERNEKLFF
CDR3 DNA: TGCGCCAGCAGTAAAGGGATGGAGCGTAATGAAAAACTGTTTTTT

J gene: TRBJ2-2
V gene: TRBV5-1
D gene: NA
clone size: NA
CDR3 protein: CTSSSKWLEPGELFF
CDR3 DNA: TGCACCAGCAGCTCCAAATGGCTTGAGCCGGGAGAGCTGTTTTTT